The rows below give T cell receptor beta chains drawn from one sample of a study of T-cell reconstitution after alpha-beta-depleted transplantation in children. TCRdb reprocessed the PCR reads with MiXCR, giving one entry per CDR3 protein. The table records 500,000 to 650,000 distinct CDR3 sequences, approximately 10% of them present only once. Sequences were derived from PBMCs, mostly from graft donor cells, sampled 180 days after TCRalphabeta/CD19-depleted stem cell transplant. All receptors derive from a female patient aged 2 to 10 who had a stem cell transplant for aplastic anemia, so the T cells may come from the graft donor. Each CDR3 is given with its conserved first and last residue. The D gene is left open where the match is weak. Clone size is not always given. Where it is, it says once, few, many or a class for expanded clones.

v_call,j_call,clone_size,d_call,cdr3_nt,cdr3_aa
TRBV7-2,TRBJ2-3,.,TRBD1,TGTGCCAGCAGACCAACAGGGGACACTTGGGATACGCAGTATTTT,CASRPTGDTWDTQYF
TRBV7-6,TRBJ1-2,.,.,TGTGCCAGCACCAACGAAGGGGGGGGCAAGGCCAATGGCTACACCTTC,CASTNEGGGKANGYTF
TRBV10-3,TRBJ1-3,.,TRBD1,TGTGCCATCAGTGATCACACGGGAATGGGACAGAACACCATATATTTT,CAISDHTGMGQNTIYF
TRBV28,TRBJ2-7,.,TRBD1,TGTGCCAGCACCTCACCTCCCGGGGGGACAGGGCGCAACGAGCAGTACTTC,CASTSPPGGTGRNEQYF
TRBV5-1,TRBJ2-7,few,.,TGCGCCAGCAGCTTGGTAGGGGGGAGGGCCGACGAGCAGTACTTC,CASSLVGGRADEQYF
TRBV5-1,TRBJ1-5,many,TRBD1,TGCGCCAGCAGCTTGGGGACAGGATTTAGCAATCAGCCCCAGCATTTT,CASSLGTGFSNQPQHF
TRBV12-3/TRBV12-4,TRBJ1-1,.,.,TGTGCCAGCAGTCAAGGTTGGGAAGCTTTCTTT,CASSQGWEAFF
TRBV4-3,TRBJ1-1,many,.,TGCGCCAGCAGCCCAAGAGAGGACACTGAAGCTTTCTTT,CASSPREDTEAFF
TRBV6-5,TRBJ2-5,many,TRBD1,TGTGCCAGCAGTTACTCGATGTTTTGGACAGGGAAGGAGACCCAGTACTTC,CASSYSMFWTGKETQYF
TRBV10-3,TRBJ2-2,many,TRBD2,TGTGCCATCAGTGATCGGGGGACTAGCGAAACCGGGGAGCTGTTTTTT,CAISDRGTSETGELFF